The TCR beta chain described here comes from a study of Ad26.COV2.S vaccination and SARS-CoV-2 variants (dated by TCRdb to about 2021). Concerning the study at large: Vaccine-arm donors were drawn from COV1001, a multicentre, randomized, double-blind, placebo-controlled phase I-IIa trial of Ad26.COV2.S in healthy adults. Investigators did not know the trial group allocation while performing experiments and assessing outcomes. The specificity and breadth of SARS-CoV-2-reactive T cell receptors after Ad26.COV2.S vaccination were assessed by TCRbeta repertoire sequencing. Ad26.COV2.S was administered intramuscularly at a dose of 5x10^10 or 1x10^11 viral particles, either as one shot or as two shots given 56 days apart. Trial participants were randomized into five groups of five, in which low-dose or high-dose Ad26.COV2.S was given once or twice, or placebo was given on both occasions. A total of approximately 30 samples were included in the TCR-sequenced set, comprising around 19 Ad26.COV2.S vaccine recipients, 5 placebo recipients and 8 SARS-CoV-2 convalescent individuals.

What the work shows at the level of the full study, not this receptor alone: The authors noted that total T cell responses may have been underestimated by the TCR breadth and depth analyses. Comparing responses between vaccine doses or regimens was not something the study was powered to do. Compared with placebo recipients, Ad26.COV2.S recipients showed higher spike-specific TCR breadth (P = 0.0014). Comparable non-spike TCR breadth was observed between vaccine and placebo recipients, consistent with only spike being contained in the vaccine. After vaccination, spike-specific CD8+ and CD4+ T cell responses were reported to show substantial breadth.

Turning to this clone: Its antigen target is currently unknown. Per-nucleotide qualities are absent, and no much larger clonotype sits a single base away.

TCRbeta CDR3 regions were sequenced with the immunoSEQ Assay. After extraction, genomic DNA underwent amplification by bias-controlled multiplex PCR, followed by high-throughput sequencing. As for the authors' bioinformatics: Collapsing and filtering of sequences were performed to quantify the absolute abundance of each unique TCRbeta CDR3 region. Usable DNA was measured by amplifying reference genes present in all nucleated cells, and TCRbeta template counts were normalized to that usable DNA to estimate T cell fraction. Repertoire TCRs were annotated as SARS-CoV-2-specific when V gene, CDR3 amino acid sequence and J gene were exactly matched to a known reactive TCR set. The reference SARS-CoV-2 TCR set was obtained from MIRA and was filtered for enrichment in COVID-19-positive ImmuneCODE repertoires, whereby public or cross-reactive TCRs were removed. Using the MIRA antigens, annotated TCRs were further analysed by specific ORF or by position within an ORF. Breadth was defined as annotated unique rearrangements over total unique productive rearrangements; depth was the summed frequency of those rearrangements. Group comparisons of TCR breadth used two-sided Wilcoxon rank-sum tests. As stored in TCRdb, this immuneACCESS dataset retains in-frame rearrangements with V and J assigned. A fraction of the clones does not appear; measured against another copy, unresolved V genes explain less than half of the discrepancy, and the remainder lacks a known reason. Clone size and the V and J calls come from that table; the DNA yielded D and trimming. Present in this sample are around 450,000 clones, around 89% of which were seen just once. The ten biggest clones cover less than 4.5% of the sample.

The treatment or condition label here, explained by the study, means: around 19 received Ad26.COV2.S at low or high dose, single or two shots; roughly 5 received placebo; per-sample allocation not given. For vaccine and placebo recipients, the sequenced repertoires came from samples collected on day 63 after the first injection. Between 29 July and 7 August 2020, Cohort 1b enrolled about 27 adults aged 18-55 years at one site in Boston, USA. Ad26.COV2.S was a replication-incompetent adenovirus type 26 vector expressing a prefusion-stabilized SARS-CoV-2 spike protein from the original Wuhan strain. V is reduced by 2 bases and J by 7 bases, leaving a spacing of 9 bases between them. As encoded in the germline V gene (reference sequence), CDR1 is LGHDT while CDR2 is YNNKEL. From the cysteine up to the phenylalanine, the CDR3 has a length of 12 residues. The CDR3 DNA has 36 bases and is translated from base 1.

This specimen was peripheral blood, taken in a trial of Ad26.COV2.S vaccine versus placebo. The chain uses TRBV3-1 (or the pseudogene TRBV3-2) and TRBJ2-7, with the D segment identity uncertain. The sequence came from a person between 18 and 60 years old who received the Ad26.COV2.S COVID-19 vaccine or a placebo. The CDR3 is CASSQTQGEQYF. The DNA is TGTGCCAGCAGCCAAACACAAGGGGAGCAGTACTTC.